This passage covers 27 T cell receptor beta chains from one sample sequenced in a study of T cells expressing NK-cell markers. One entry per CDR3 protein, without DNA, is what TCRdb gives after re-calling the 5' RACE reads. This repertoire includes 300,000 or so distinct CDR3 sequences. Material for sequencing was blood T cells: a sorted CD56 or NKG2C T cell subset, CD4+ or CD8+ T cells, or bulk PBMC T cells (not recorded which). All receptors come from a woman between 18 and 70 years old in good health.

This CDR3 reads CSANPQTPNQPQHF. The V gene is TRBV20-1, the J gene TRBJ1-5. Germline-derived CDR1 and CDR2 are DFQATT and SNEGSKA (reference sequence). CDR3 length equals 14 residues.

V usage is TRBV9 and J usage is TRBJ2-1; TCRdb's D call of TRBD1 is untestable without DNA. This CDR3 is 14 amino acids long. From germline, CDR1 is SGDLS and CDR2 YYNGEE. The CDR3 sequence is CASSVDEGRNEQFF.

V gene TRBV10-3 combines with J gene TRBJ1-6. CDR3 length equals 13 residues. Germline CDR1 ENHRY, CDR2 SYGVKD. The CDR3 spells CAITGTSNSPLHF.

The J gene is TRBJ2-1, the V gene TRBV20-1; TCRdb names TRBD1, which stays unverified in the absence of DNA. Looked up from germline, CDR1 is DFQATT and CDR2 is SNEGSKA (reference sequence). The CDR3 spans 14 residues. CDR3 sequence reads: CSARGDKNYNEQFF.

The chain employs TRBV3-1 and TRBJ2-2. Per the germline V gene, CDR1 is LGHDT and CDR2 is YNNKEL (reference sequence). This CDR3 comprises 12 residues. The CDR3 protein is CASSQAFRELFF.

The J gene is TRBJ2-7, the V gene TRBV6-2 or TRBV6-3; no DNA is available, so the TRBD1 call from TCRdb remains unchecked. The CDR3 length is 13 residues. CDR1 and CDR2 from the germline V gene are MNHEY and SVGEGT. The CDR3 sequence: CAILDRTIYEQYF.

The chain recombines TRBV5-1 with TRBJ2-7; TCRdb gives TRBD2 as the D gene, but with no DNA this cannot be confirmed. The CDR3 is made up of 13 amino acids. In germline, CDR1 is SGHRS, CDR2 YFSETQ. This chain's CDR3 is CASKASGSYEQYF.

V gene TRBV7-8 combines with J gene TRBJ2-7; the D call from TCRdb, TRBD2, cannot be confirmed without DNA. The CDR3 consists of 15 residues. Germline V gene data show CDR1 as SGHVS and CDR2 as FQNEAQ. Here the CDR3 reads CASSYRDLSSYEQYF. Filled out from reference TRBV7-8 and TRBJ2-7, the complete variable domain reads GAGVSQSPRYKVAKRGQDVALRCDPISGHVSLFWYQQALGQGPEFLTYFQNEAQLDKSGLPSDRFFAERPEGSVSTLKIQRTQQEDSAVYLCASSYRDLSSYEQYFGPGTRLTVT.

The chain employs TRBV6-5 and TRBJ2-7. CDR1 and CDR2 (germline): MNHEY, SVGAGI. The CDR3 loop spans 11 amino acids. CDR3 in amino acids: CASRTAYEQYF.

V is TRBV7-2 and J is TRBJ2-1; the TRBD1 assignment by TCRdb is unverifiable without DNA. Germline V gene lookup returns CDR1 SGHTA and CDR2 FQGNSA. The CDR3 covers 15 residues. The CDR3 loop reads CASSFLGGGYNEQFF.

V usage is TRBV5-1 and J usage is TRBJ1-1; TCRdb calls TRBD1, which cannot be checked without DNA. Germline CDR1 reads SGHRS; CDR2 reads YFSETQ. The CDR3 length is 14 residues. The CDR3 sequence is CASSLSGGLTEAFF.

The CDR3 protein is CASSPNFGTEAFF. This chain links TRBV18 with TRBJ1-1. The CDR3 has 13 amino acids. Germline V gene lookup returns CDR1 KGHSH and CDR2 LQKENI. Full variable domain (missing parts from reference TRBV18 and TRBJ1-1): NAGVMQNPRHLVRRRGQEARLRCSPMKGHSHVYWYRQLPEEGLKFMVYLQKENIIDESGMPKERFSAEFPKEGPSILRIQQVVRGDSAAYFCASSPNFGTEAFFGQGTRLTVV.

The gene calls are TRBV29-1 and TRBJ2-1; without DNA, the TCRdb call of TRBD2 cannot be checked. This CDR3 is 13 amino acids long. CDR1 and CDR2 (germline): SQVTM, ANQGSEA. The CDR3 region is CSAAASGVNEQFF.

The rearrangement joins TRBV20-1 to TRBJ2-5; absent DNA, TCRdb's TRBD2 call cannot be checked. CDR1 is DFQATT, CDR2 SNEGSKA, per germline (reference sequence). The CDR3 loop spans 13 amino acids. The CDR3 reads CSARDGLQETQYF.

This rearrangement joins TRBV20-1 to TRBJ2-3; lacking DNA, the TRBD1 call made by TCRdb goes unchecked. Germline V gene sequence: CDR1 DFQATT, CDR2 SNEGSKA (reference sequence). This CDR3 has 15 residues. The CDR3 protein is CSARGRDRYTDTQYF.

The chain uses TRBV6-5 and TRBJ2-1; with no DNA, the TCRdb D assignment of TRBD2 cannot be verified. Germline lookup yields CDR1 MNHEY and CDR2 SVGAGI. The CDR3 has 14 amino acids. The CDR3 is CASSYSPSYNEQFF.

The rearrangement links TRBV7-9 to TRBJ1-2. CDR3 length: 14 residues. Germline lookup yields CDR1 SEHNR and CDR2 FQNEAQ (reference sequence). CDR3 region: CASSLVGAPYGYTF.

The genes are TRBV28 and TRBJ2-1; TCRdb names TRBD2, which stays unverified in the absence of DNA. The length of the CDR3 is 15 residues. Germline CDR1 is MDHEN and CDR2 is SYDVKM. CDR3 sequence: CASSFGGAQYNEQFF.

The J gene is TRBJ2-1, the V gene TRBV19. CDR3 length equals 14 residues. CDR1 is LNHDA and CDR2 is SQIVND in the germline V gene (reference sequence). The CDR3 spells CASSRILDDNEQFF. The variable domain in full, completed from reference TRBV19 and TRBJ2-1, reads DGGITQSPKYLFRKEGQNVTLSCEQNLNHDAMYWYRQDPGQGLRLIYYSQIVNDFQKGDIAEGYSVSREKKESFPLTVTSAQKNPTAFYLCASSRILDDNEQFFGPGTRLTVL.

This chain joins TRBV15 and TRBJ2-3; without DNA, the TCRdb call of TRBD2 cannot be checked. CDR1 and CDR2 (germline): LNHNV, YYDKDF (reference sequence). The CDR3 totals 16 residues. CDR3 in amino acids: CATSRQLAVGTDTQYF.

The chain has TRBV20-1 and TRBJ2-1; TCRdb proposes TRBD2, but this gene call is untestable without DNA. CDR1 DFQATT and CDR2 SNEGSKA come from the germline V gene (reference sequence). This CDR3 region has 17 residues. The CDR3 protein is CSASGLGPLTSYNEQFF.

The chain joins TRBV7-9 to TRBJ2-1. The CDR3 is 13 residues long. Germline V gives CDR1 SEHNR, CDR2 FQNEAQ (reference sequence). The CDR3 spells CASRLLGVNEQFF.

The chain carries TRBV20-1 and TRBJ2-3. Germline V gene lookup returns CDR1 DFQATT and CDR2 SNEGSKA (reference sequence). The CDR3 has 13 amino acids. The CDR3 sequence: CSARDRVQDTQYF.

This chain joins TRBV29-1 and TRBJ2-7; TCRdb's D call of TRBD2 is untestable without DNA. Germline values: CDR1 SQVTM, CDR2 ANQGSEA. The CDR3 has 15 amino acids. The CDR3 region is CSVLRLAGVVYEQYF.

V gene TRBV5-1 combines with J gene TRBJ1-6; TCRdb's assignment of TRBD1 cannot be checked, as there is no DNA. Germline CDR1 SGHRS, CDR2 YFSETQ. The CDR3 covers 14 residues. CDR3: CASSPGWEDSPLHF. Full variable domain (remainder filled in from reference TRBV5-1 and TRBJ1-6): KAGVTQTPRYLIKTRGQQVTLSCSPISGHRSVSWYQQTPGQGLQFLFEYFSETQRNKGNFPGRFSGRQFSNSRSEMNVSTLELGDSALYLCASSPGWEDSPLHFGNGTRLTVT.

The chain carries TRBV27 and TRBJ2-2; TCRdb indicates TRBD2, and absent DNA this call remains unverified. Per the germline V gene, CDR1 is MNHEY and CDR2 is SMNVEV (reference sequence). The CDR3 consists of 13 residues. This chain's CDR3 is CATNRGVPGELFF.

The V call is TRBV20-1, the J call TRBJ2-3; TCRdb lists TRBD1, though no DNA is available to test this call. The CDR3 has 17 residues. Germline V gene lookup returns CDR1 DFQATT and CDR2 SNEGSKA (reference sequence). CDR3 sequence reads: CSASLPGRRASTDTQYF.